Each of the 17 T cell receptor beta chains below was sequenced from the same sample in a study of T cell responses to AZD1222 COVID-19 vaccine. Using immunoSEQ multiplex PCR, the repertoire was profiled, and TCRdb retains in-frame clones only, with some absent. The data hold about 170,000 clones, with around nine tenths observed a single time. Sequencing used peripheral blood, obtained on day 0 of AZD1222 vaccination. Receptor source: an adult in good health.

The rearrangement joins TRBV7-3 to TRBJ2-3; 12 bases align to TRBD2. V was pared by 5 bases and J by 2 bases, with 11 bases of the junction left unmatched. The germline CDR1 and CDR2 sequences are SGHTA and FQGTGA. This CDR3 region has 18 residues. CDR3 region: CASSKGLAGGPVTDTQYF. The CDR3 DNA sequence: TGTGCCAGCAGCAAGGGCCTAGCGGGAGGGCCCGTCACAGATACGCAGTATTTT.

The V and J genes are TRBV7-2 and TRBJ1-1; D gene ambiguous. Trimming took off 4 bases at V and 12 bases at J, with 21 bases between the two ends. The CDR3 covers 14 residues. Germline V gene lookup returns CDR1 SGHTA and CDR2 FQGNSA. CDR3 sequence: CASSSTPRPEVPFF. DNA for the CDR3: TGTGCCAGCAGCTCAACTCCGCGACCTGAGGTACCTTTCTTT.

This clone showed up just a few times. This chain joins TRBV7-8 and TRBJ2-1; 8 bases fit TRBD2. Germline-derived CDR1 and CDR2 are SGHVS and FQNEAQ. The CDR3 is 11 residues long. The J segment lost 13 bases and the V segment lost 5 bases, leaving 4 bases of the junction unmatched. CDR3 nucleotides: TGTGCCAGCAGCCCCGGGACTAGTCAGTTCTTC. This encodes CASSPGTSQFF.

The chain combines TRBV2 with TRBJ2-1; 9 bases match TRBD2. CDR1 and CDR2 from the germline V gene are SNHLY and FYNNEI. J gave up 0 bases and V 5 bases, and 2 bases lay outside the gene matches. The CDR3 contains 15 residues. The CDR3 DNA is TGTGCCAGCAGTTATAGCGGGAGCTCCTACAATGAGCAGTTCTTC. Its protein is CASSYSGSSYNEQFF.

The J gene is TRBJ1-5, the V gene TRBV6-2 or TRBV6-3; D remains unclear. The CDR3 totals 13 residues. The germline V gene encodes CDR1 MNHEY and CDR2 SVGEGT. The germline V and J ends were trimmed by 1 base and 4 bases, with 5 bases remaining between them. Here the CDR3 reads CASSYFGNQPQHF. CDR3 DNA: TGTGCCAGCAGTTACTTTGGGAATCAGCCCCAGCATTTT.

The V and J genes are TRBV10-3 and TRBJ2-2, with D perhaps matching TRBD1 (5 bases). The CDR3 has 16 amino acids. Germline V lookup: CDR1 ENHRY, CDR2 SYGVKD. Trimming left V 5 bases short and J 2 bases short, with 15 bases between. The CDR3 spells CAISFSQGLNTGELFF. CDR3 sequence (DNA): TGTGCCATCAGTTTTTCTCAGGGATTAAACACCGGGGAGCTGTTTTTT.

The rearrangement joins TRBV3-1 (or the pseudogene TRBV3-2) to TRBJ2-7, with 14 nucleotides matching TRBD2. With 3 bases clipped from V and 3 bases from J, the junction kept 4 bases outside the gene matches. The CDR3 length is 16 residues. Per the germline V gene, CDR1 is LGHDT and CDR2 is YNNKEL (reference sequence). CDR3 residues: CASSHRLAGGYYEQYF. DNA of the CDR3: TGTGCCAGCAGCCACAGACTAGCGGGAGGGTACTACGAGCAGTACTTC.

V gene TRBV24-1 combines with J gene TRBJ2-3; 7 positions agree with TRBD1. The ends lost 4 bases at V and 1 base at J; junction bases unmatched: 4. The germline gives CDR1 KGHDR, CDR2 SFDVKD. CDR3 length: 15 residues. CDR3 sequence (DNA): TGTGCCACCAGTGAGACCGGACAGGGCACAGATACGCAGTATTTT. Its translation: CATSETGQGTDTQYF.

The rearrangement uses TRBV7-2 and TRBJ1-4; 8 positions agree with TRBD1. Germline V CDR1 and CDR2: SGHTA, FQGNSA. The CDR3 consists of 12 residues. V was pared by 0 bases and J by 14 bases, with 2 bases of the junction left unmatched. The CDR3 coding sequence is TGTGCCAGCAGCTTAGCGGGACAGGATCTGTTTTTT. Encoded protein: CASSLAGQDLFF.

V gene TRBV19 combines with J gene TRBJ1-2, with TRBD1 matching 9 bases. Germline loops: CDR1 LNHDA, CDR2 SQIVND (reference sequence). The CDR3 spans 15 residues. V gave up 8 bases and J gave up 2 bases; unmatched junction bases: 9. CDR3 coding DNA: TGTGCCAGTGACACCGGGACAGGGCGAAACTATGGCTACACCTTC. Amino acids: CASDTGTGRNYGYTF.

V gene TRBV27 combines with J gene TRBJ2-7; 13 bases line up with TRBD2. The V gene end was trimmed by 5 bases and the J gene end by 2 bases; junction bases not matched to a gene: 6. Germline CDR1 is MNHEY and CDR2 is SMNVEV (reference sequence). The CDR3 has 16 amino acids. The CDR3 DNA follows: TGTGCCAGCAGTGGGGGACTAGCGGGGCTTACCTACGAGCAGTACTTC. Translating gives CASSGGLAGLTYEQYF.

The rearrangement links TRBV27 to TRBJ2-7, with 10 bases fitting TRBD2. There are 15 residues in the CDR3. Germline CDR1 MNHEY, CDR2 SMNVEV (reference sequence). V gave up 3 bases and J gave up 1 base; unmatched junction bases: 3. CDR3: CASSFSGRTSYEQYF. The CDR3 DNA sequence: TGTGCCAGCAGTTTTAGCGGGAGGACTTCCTACGAGCAGTACTTC.

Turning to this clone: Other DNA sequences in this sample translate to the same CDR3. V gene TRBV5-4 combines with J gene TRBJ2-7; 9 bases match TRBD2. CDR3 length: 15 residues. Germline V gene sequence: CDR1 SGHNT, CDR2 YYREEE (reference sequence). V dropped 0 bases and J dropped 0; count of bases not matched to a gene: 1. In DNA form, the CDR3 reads TGTGCCAGCAGCTTGGGACTAGCGGCCTCCTACGAGCAGTACTTC. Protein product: CASSLGLAASYEQYF.

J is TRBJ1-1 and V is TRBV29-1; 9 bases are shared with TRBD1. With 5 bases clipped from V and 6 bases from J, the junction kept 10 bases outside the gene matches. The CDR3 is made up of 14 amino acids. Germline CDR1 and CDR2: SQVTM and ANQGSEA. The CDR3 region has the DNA TGCAGCGTTCGTAGACAGGGGGTTCGCCCTGAAGCTTTCTTT. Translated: CSVRRQGVRPEAFF.

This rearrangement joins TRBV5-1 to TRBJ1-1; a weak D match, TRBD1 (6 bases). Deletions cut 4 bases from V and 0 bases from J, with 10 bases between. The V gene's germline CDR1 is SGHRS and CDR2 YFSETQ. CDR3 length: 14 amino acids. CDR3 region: CASSATGMNTEAFF. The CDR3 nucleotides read TGCGCCAGCAGCGCGACAGGAATGAACACTGAAGCTTTCTTT.

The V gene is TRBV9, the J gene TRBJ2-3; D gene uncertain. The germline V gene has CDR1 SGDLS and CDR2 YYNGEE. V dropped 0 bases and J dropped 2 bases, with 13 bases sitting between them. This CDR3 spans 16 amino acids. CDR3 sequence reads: CASSVVGSPVTDTQYF. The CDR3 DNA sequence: TGTGCCAGCAGCGTAGTAGGGTCCCCGGTCACAGATACGCAGTATTTT.

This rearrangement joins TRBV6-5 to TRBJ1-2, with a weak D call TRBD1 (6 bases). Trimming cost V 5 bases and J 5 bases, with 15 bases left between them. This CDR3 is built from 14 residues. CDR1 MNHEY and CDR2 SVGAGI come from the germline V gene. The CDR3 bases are TGTGCCAGCAGTAAAACAGGGAGATTATATGGCTACACCTTC. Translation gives CASSKTGRLYGYTF.